This T cell receptor beta chain was profiled in a study of CD8+CD57+ T cells in acquired aplastic anemia. CD8+CD57+ cell expansion had been shown by flow cytometry in patients chosen for sequencing. The CDR3 has 15 residues. Losses at the gene ends were 9 bases for V and 1 base for J; bases not matched to a gene: 6. CDR1 is SNHLY, CDR2 FYNNEI, per germline. Genomic DNA, serving as template, underwent TCR beta VDJ and CDR3 profiling. MiXCR, run by TCRdb on the reads, gives a single entry per CDR3 protein. This sample has 150,000 to 180,000 distinct CDR3 sequences; less than 60% occur once, and the top ten carry about an eighth.

V and J are TRBV2 and TRBJ2-3, with 11 bases matching TRBD2. The specimen was sorted CD4+, CD8+, or CD8+CD57+ T cells (not recorded which) from PBMCs. The TCR sequence derives from a human donor with aplastic anemia. Written as DNA, the CDR3 is TGTGCCAGGACTAGCGGGGTCGGCCGCACAGATACGCAGTATTTT. Its translation: CARTSGVGRTDTQYF.